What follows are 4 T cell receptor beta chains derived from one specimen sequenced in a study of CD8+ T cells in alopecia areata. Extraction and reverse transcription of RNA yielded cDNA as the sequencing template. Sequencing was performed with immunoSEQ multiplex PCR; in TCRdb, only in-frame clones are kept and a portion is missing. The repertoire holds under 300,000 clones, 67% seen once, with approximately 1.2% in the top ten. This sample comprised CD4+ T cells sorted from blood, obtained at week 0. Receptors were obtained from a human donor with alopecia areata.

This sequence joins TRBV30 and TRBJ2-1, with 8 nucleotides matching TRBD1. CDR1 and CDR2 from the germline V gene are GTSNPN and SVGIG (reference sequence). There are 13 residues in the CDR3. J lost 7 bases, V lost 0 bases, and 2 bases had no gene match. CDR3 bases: TGTGCCTGGAGTGTCGACAGGGGTAATGAGCAGTTCTTC. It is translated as CAWSVDRGNEQFF.

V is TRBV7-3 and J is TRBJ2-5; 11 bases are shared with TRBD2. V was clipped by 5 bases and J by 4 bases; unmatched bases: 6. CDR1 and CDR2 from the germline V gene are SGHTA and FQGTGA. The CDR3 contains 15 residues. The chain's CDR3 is CASSPSGGLPETQYF. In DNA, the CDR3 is TGTGCCAGCAGCCCTAGCGGGGGGCTCCCAGAGACCCAGTACTTC. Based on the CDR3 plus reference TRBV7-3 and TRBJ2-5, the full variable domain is GAGVSQTPSNKVTEKGKYVELRCDPISGHTALYWYRQSLGQGPEFLIYFQGTGAADDSGLPNDRFFAVRPEGSVSTLKIQRTERGDSAVYLCASSPSGGLPETQYFGPGTRLLVL.

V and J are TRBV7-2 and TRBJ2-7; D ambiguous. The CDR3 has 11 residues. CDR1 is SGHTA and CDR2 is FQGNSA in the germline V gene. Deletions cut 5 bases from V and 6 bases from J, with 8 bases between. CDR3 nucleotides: TGTGCCAGCAGCCAAAGCTCCGAGCAGTACTTC. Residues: CASSQSSEQYF.

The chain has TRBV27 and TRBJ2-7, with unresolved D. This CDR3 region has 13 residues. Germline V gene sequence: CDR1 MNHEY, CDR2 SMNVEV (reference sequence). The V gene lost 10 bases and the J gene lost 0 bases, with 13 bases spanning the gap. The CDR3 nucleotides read TGTGCCATCCGGGCCGACAACTCCTACGAGCAGTACTTC. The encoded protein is CAIRADNSYEQYF.